The clone carrying this TCR beta chain turned up a few times. The antigen is not known. The sample is drawn from a study of blood T cells in healthy people across ages. The use of a sample-barcoded 5' primer and a J-beta primer mix characterized a second PCR of about 7 to 12 cycles. TCRdb re-analysed the 5' RACE reads in MiXCR, keeping a single row per CDR3 protein. This table has roughly 2 million distinct CDR3 sequences, about 50% appearing once. Study-level points and caveats: Long-lived donors carried more naive CD4+ cells and greater diversity than aged donors.

Donor samples were obtained from healthy Caucasian individuals from Russia, aged 6 to 90. CDR1 is MGHRA, CDR2 YSYEKL, per germline. The length of the CDR3 is 15 residues. With 2 bases removed from V and 6 bases from J, the gap between germline ends came to 16 bases. The source is a woman aged 40 to 50 in good health. The sample was blood. This chain links TRBV4-1 with TRBJ1-2; D unclear. This CDR3 reads CASSQPSDGDNGYTF. In nucleotides, the CDR3 is TGCGCCAGCAGCCAACCATCGGACGGTGATAATGGCTACACCTTC.